One and the same sample provided the 14 T cell receptor beta chains below, sequenced in a study of OX40 agonist ivuxolimab in advanced cancers. Sequencing was performed with immunoSEQ multiplex PCR; in TCRdb, only in-frame clones are kept and a portion is missing. The table lists around 50,000 clones, approximately 86% of them singletons, with approximately 2.8% in the top ten. The sample consisted of CD4+ or CD8+ T cells sorted from blood, taken in a trial of the OX40 agonist ivuxolimab. Source of these receptors: an adult with an advanced solid tumor such as melanoma, head and neck, liver or kidney cancer.

This rearrangement joins TRBV5-6 to TRBJ1-1; D is unclear. Trimming pared 1 base from V and 0 bases from J, leaving 4 bases between. This CDR3 has 13 residues. Looked up from germline, CDR1 is SGHDT and CDR2 is YYEEEE. This CDR3 is CASSLFLNTEAFF. The CDR3 DNA sequence: TGTGCCAGCAGCTTGTTCTTGAACACTGAAGCTTTCTTT.

This chain joins TRBV12-5 and TRBJ2-1, with 13 bases that match TRBD2. Trimming removed 7 bases from V and 5 bases from J; junction bases left unmatched: 5. The CDR3 spans 15 residues. The germline V gene encodes CDR1 LGHNT and CDR2 FRNRAP. The CDR3 here is CASVWTSGSHNEQFF. CDR3 coding DNA: TGTGCTAGTGTTTGGACTAGCGGGAGTCACAATGAGCAGTTCTTC.

The chain combines TRBV4-2 with TRBJ2-1, with 11 nucleotides matching TRBD2. CDR3 size: 21 residues. J gave up 5 bases and V 1 base, and 19 bases lay outside the gene matches. CDR1 is LGHNA, CDR2 YNFKEQ, per germline. CDR3 residues: CASSQGLLGIAGGRLHNEQFF. For the CDR3, the DNA is TGTGCCAGCAGCCAAGGTTTGTTGGGAATAGCGGGAGGGCGGTTGCACAATGAGCAGTTCTTC.

CDR3 loop: CASSSLDRLAGALEQYF. The DNA of the CDR3 is TGTGCCAGCAGTTCCTTAGACCGACTAGCGGGAGCCCTCGAGCAGTACTTC. The chain has TRBV28 and TRBJ2-7; 12 nucleotides align to TRBD2. Trimming removed 4 bases from V and 6 bases from J; junction bases left unmatched: 13. The CDR3 extends over 17 amino acids. From germline, CDR1 is MDHEN and CDR2 SYDVKM.

The chain employs TRBV6-5 and TRBJ1-5, with D unresolved. Trimming removed 8 bases from V and 6 bases from J, with 14 bases in between. The germline gives CDR1 MNHEY, CDR2 SVGAGI. The CDR3 covers 13 residues. CDR3 bases: TGTGCCAGCTCCGGCCAGGCCGGTCAGCCCCAGCATTTT. This codes for CASSGQAGQPQHF.

The J gene is TRBJ2-4, the V gene TRBV5-4; perhaps TRBD1 as D (6 bases). Trimming took off 4 bases at V and 3 bases at J, with 17 bases between the two ends. This CDR3 is built from 16 residues. CDR1 is SGHNT and CDR2 is YYREEE in the germline V gene (reference sequence). The CDR3 DNA is TGTGCCAGCAGCCAACCGACAGGCTCTGGCAAAAACATTCAGTACTTC. Translating gives CASSQPTGSGKNIQYF. Variable domain in full (rest from reference TRBV5-4 and TRBJ2-4): ETGVTQSPTHLIKTRGQQVTLRCSSQSGHNTVSWYQQALGQGPQFIFQYYREEENGRGNFPPRFSGLQFPNYSSELNVNALELDDSALYLCASSQPTGSGKNIQYFGAGTRLSVL.

The chain links TRBV5-4 to TRBJ2-1; 12 bases agree with TRBD2. This CDR3 is built from 15 residues. V was clipped by 4 bases and J by 7 bases; unmatched bases: 6. Germline assignment: CDR1 SGHNT and CDR2 YYREEE (reference sequence). CDR3 in DNA: TGTGCCAGCAGCGATCTAGCGGGAGGGAGGAATGAGCAGTTCTTC. Protein: CASSDLAGGRNEQFF.

This chain connects TRBV2 to TRBJ2-3; TRBD2 aligns across 13 bases. The CDR3 loop spans 17 amino acids. V trimming: 4 bases; J trimming: 4 bases; junction bases outside the gene matches: 8. From germline, CDR1 is SNHLY and CDR2 FYNNEI. The CDR3 spells CASSGQGLAGKSDTQYF. Here the CDR3 DNA reads TGTGCCAGCAGTGGTCAGGGACTAGCGGGAAAGTCAGATACGCAGTATTTT.

This clone appeared a few times. J is TRBJ1-1 and V is TRBV19, with a possible D match to TRBD1 (5 bases). This CDR3 is 13 amino acids long. Germline values: CDR1 LNHDA, CDR2 SQIVND (reference sequence). V lost 4 bases to trimming and J lost 4 bases, with 10 bases between them. The CDR3 protein is CASSTAGITEAFF. CDR3 sequence (DNA): TGTGCCAGTAGTACCGCAGGGATCACTGAAGCTTTCTTT.

The CDR3 spells CASSLPSNQPQHF. The CDR3 DNA reads as TGTGCCAGTAGTCTCCCGAGCAATCAGCCCCAGCATTTT. The V and J genes are TRBV19 and TRBJ1-5; no clear D gene. The CDR3 extends over 13 amino acids. Germline loops: CDR1 LNHDA, CDR2 SQIVND (reference sequence). V lost 5 bases and J 1 base, leaving 6 bases between the germline ends.

The chain combines TRBV5-1 with TRBJ2-6; the match to TRBD1 covers 7 bases. The CDR3 length is 13 residues. The ends lost 7 bases at V and 7 bases at J; junction bases unmatched: 5. The germline V gene encodes CDR1 SGHRS and CDR2 YFSETQ. CDR3 region: CASGDSLANVLTF. DNA of the CDR3: TGCGCCAGCGGGGACAGCCTAGCCAACGTCCTGACTTTC.

The CDR3 DNA follows: TGTGCCACCGGAGGTCTCCGGGAGCTGTTTTTT. As protein: CATGGLRELFF. The rearrangement links TRBV6-1 to TRBJ2-2, with D possibly being TRBD2 (5 bases). Germline assignment: CDR1 MNHNS and CDR2 SASEGT. The CDR3 contains 11 residues. Trimming stripped 10 bases from V and 9 bases from J, with 12 bases between.

This sequence joins TRBV6-4 and TRBJ1-1; TRBD1 is a possible D gene (5 bases). V lost 3 bases to trimming and J lost 2 bases, with 7 bases between them. CDR1 and CDR2 (germline): MRHNA, SNTAGT. The CDR3 length is 13 residues. In DNA, the CDR3 is TGTGCCAGCAGTGAACAGGCTAACACTGAAGCTTTCTTT. Protein: CASSEQANTEAFF.

For the CDR3, the DNA is TGCTTCGGATTGGGGAACACTGAAGCTTTCTTT. Translation: CFGLGNTEAFF. The V call is TRBV20-1, the J call TRBJ1-1, with no clear D. Per the germline V gene, CDR1 is DFQATT and CDR2 is SNEGSKA (reference sequence). This CDR3 is built from 11 residues.